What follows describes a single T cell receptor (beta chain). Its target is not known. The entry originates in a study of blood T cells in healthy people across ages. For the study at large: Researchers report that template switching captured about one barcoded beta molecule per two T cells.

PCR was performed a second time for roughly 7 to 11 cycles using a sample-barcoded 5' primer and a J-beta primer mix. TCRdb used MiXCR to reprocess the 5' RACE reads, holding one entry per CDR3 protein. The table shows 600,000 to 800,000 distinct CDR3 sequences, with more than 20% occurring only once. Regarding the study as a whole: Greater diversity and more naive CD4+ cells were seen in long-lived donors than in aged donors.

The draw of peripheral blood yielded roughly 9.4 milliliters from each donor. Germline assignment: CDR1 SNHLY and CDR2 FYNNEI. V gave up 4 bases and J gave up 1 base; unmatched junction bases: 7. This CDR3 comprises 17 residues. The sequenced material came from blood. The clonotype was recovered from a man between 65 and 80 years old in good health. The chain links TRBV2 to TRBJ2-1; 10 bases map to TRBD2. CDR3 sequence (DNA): TGTGCCAGCAGTGGGCTAGCGGGAGTGGGGTCCTACAATGAGCAGTTCTTC. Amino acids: CASSGLAGVGSYNEQFF.